A single sample gave rise to the 21 T cell receptor beta chains below, sequenced in a study of blood T cell repertoires in COVID-19. Clones were sequenced by immunoSEQ multiplex PCR, and TCRdb holds only the in-frame ones, with some missing. The sample includes more than 45,000 clones, 60% to 85% seen only once; the top ten take 4% to 6%. The sample was peripheral blood. All receptors come from a human donor in a cohort sampled during active COVID-19.

The chain combines TRBV7-9 with TRBJ1-3; the match to TRBD1 covers 9 bases. J was trimmed by 1 base and V by 3 bases; bases with no gene match: 10. The length of the CDR3 is 18 residues. The germline V gene has CDR1 SEHNR and CDR2 FQNEAQ (reference sequence). The CDR3 sequence: CASSFYRGQKFSGNTIYF. CDR3 nucleotide sequence: TGTGCCAGCAGCTTTTACAGGGGGCAAAAATTTTCTGGAAACACCATATATTTT. The variable domain in full, with the rest retrieved from reference TRBV7-9 and TRBJ1-3, is DTGVSQNPRHKITKRGQNVTFRCDPISEHNRLYWYRQTLGQGPEFLTYFQNEAQLEKSRLLSDRFSAERPKGSFSTLEIQRTEQGDSAMYLCASSFYRGQKFSGNTIYFGEGSWLTVV.

The chain has TRBV25-1 and TRBJ2-7; the match to TRBD1 covers 7 bases. The length of the CDR3 is 13 residues. Germline trimming cut 8 bases from V and 3 bases from J; bases unmatched to any gene: 7. Per the germline V gene, CDR1 is MGHDK and CDR2 is SYGVNS. CDR3 in DNA: TGTGCCAGCTCCTGGACAGGAAACTACGAGCAGTACTTC. Protein: CASSWTGNYEQYF.

Only one count was recorded for this clone. The chain recombines TRBV19 with TRBJ1-1; the D gene is possibly TRBD1 (6 bases). The germline V gene encodes CDR1 LNHDA and CDR2 SQIVND (reference sequence). Trimming shortened V by 5 bases and J by 5 bases, and 12 bases separated the two germline ends. The CDR3 has 13 amino acids. CDR3 sequence reads: CASSRGAWTEAFF. The CDR3, as DNA: TGTGCCAGTAGTCGGGGGGCCTGGACTGAAGCTTTCTTT.

The chain has TRBV2 and TRBJ1-2, with TRBD1 as a possible D gene (5 bases). V gave up 1 base and J gave up 3 bases, with 12 bases separating them. The length of the CDR3 is 15 residues. Germline lookup yields CDR1 SNHLY and CDR2 FYNNEI. CDR3 residues: CASSEGGAAYYGYTF. CDR3 in DNA: TGTGCCAGCAGTGAAGGCGGGGCAGCCTACTATGGCTACACCTTC. Looking up the rest from reference TRBV2 and TRBJ1-2 gives the full variable domain: EPEVTQTPSHQVTQMGQEVILRCVPISNHLYFYWYRQILGQKVEFLVSFYNNEISEKSEIFDDQFSVERPDGSNFTLKIRSTKLEDSAMYFCASSEGGAAYYGYTFGSGTRLTVV.

This clone has just one count. CDR3 in DNA: TGTGCCAGCAGCGTATCTCCCGGTGCGGGAGGGCCCTACGAGCAGTACTTC. It is translated as CASSVSPGAGGPYEQYF. V is TRBV9 and J is TRBJ2-7; 9 nucleotides line up with TRBD2. Trimming took 1 base from V and 2 from J; bases not matched to a gene: 10. In germline, CDR1 is SGDLS, CDR2 YYNGEE. This CDR3 spans 17 amino acids.

In this sample, this clone turned up a few times. An end of the junction does not agree with germline; a read error may underlie this. The rearrangement uses TRBV7-7 and TRBJ1-5; 8 nucleotides align to TRBD1. CDR1 and CDR2 from the germline V gene are SSHAT and FNYEAQ (reference sequence). This CDR3 comprises 15 residues. The CDR3 spells CASSPGTGRNQPQHF. The CDR3 bases are TGTGCTAGCAGCCCTGGGACAGGAAGGAATCAGCCCCAGCATTTT.

The count of this clone is one. The J gene is TRBJ1-1, the V gene TRBV6-6; unclear D gene. Germline lookup yields CDR1 MNHNY and CDR2 SVGAGI (reference sequence). The CDR3 runs to 15 residues. Trimming removed 8 bases from V and 0 bases from J, with 16 bases in between. For the CDR3, the DNA is TGTGCCAGCTTCCCTCGGGGAGAGATGAACACTGAAGCTTTCTTT. Translating gives CASFPRGEMNTEAFF.

The rearrangement uses TRBV5-1 and TRBJ2-7, with 14 bases that match TRBD2. Germline assignment: CDR1 SGHRS and CDR2 YFSETQ. CDR3 length: 16 residues. Trimming removed 3 bases from V and 4 bases from J; junction bases left unmatched: 6. The CDR3, as DNA: TGCGCCAGCAGCTGGACTAGCGGGAGGTATCCTTACGAGCAGTACTTC. Translating gives CASSWTSGRYPYEQYF.

The V gene is TRBV5-8, the J gene TRBJ2-1; D gene unclear. The CDR3 runs 13 residues. Trimming removed 1 base at V and 6 bases at J, with 8 bases between. Germline V gene sequence: CDR1 SGHTS, CDR2 YDEGEE. The CDR3 region has the DNA TGTGCCAGCAGCTTGTACTATTCCAATGAGCAGTTCTTC. This sequence encodes CASSLYYSNEQFF.

The rearrangement joins TRBV3-1 (or the pseudogene TRBV3-2) to TRBJ2-7; TRBD2 matches at 16 bases. CDR1 and CDR2 from the germline V gene are LGHDT and YNNKEL (reference sequence). J was trimmed by 3 bases and V by 1 base; bases with no gene match: 6. CDR3 size: 18 residues. CDR3 nucleotide sequence: TGTGCCAGCAGCCAAGCCGGGACTAGCGGGGGGGCCCACTACGAGCAGTACTTC. Amino acid sequence: CASSQAGTSGGAHYEQYF.

V usage is TRBV16 and J usage is TRBJ1-5; D is undetermined. The CDR3 extends over 15 amino acids. The germline V gene has CDR1 KGHSY and CDR2 FQNENV. With 0 bases removed from V and 4 bases from J, the gap between germline ends came to 10 bases. The CDR3 loop reads CASSQSGRANQPQHF. The CDR3 DNA follows: TGTGCCAGCAGCCAATCGGGGAGGGCTAATCAGCCCCAGCATTTT.

V gene TRBV5-4 combines with J gene TRBJ2-7, with TRBD1 matching over 7 bases. Germline CDR1 reads SGHNT; CDR2 reads YYREEE (reference sequence). There are 15 residues in the CDR3. Trimming removed 2 bases from V and 5 bases from J; junction bases left unmatched: 10. CDR3 coding DNA: TGTGCCAGCAGCTTTTGGCAGGGGGAGATGGACGAGCAGTACTTC. Translated, it gives CASSFWQGEMDEQYF.

This clone appeared a few times. The chain combines TRBV19 with TRBJ1-2; perhaps TRBD1 as D (5 bases). This CDR3 is 13 amino acids long. CDR1 is LNHDA and CDR2 is SQIVND in the germline V gene (reference sequence). V was shortened by 6 bases and J by 1 base, with 9 bases between the two germline ends. CDR3 sequence reads: CASRTAHNYGYTF. The DNA of the CDR3 is TGTGCCAGTAGGACAGCACATAACTATGGCTACACCTTC.

The J gene is TRBJ2-7, the V gene TRBV15, with TRBD1 as a possible D gene (5 bases). V lost 0 bases to trimming and J lost 7 bases, with 10 bases between them. This CDR3 has 13 residues. Germline V gives CDR1 LNHNV, CDR2 YYDKDF (reference sequence). This CDR3 is CATSRDWAGEQYF. The DNA for the CDR3 is TGTGCCACCAGCAGAGATTGGGCAGGGGAGCAGTACTTC.

The V call is TRBV13, the J call TRBJ2-5; 15 bases are shared with TRBD2. Per the germline V gene, CDR1 is PRHDT and CDR2 is FYEKMQ (reference sequence). Losses at the gene ends were 4 bases for V and 1 base for J; bases not matched to a gene: 1. This CDR3 is built from 16 residues. The CDR3 is CASSSGLAGGQETQYF. As DNA, the CDR3 is TGTGCCAGCAGCTCGGGACTAGCGGGAGGCCAAGAGACCCAGTACTTC.

V usage is TRBV7-9 and J usage is TRBJ1-1; possibly TRBD1 for D (5 bases). The germline gives CDR1 SEHNR, CDR2 FQNEAQ (reference sequence). The CDR3 is 13 amino acids. Between the trimmed V and J ends, which lost 6 bases and 2 bases, there was a span of 10 bases. The CDR3 sequence: CASRFQGNTEAFF. CDR3 DNA: TGTGCCAGCAGGTTCCAGGGAAACACTGAAGCTTTCTTT.

The chain is built from TRBV4-1 and TRBJ2-3, with TRBD2 as a possible D gene (5 bases). The length of the CDR3 is 17 residues. V lost 4 bases and J 2 bases, leaving 19 bases between the germline ends. Germline V gene lookup returns CDR1 MGHRA and CDR2 YSYEKL. In DNA form, the CDR3 reads TGCGCCAGCAGCCCCACCCCCCCTAGCATAATCACAGATACGCAGTATTTT. Translating gives CASSPTPPSIITDTQYF.

The gene calls are TRBV5-6 and TRBJ2-7, with D maybe TRBD2 (6 bases). This CDR3 is 14 amino acids long. Germline V lookup: CDR1 SGHDT, CDR2 YYEEEE. Trimming removed 2 bases from V and 5 bases from J, with 14 bases in between. CDR3 nucleotide sequence: TGTGCCAGCAGCTTCGGGGGACTCGGGGACGAGCAGTACTTC. It encodes CASSFGGLGDEQYF. The full variable domain, in which reference TRBV5-6 and TRBJ2-7 provide the parts outside the CDR3, is DAGVTQSPTHLIKTRGQQVTLRCSPKSGHDTVSWYQQALGQGPQFIFQYYEEEERQRGNFPDRFSGHQFPNYSSELNVNALLLGDSALYLCASSFGGLGDEQYFGPGTRLTVT.

The chain joins TRBV6-1 to TRBJ2-1, with D hard to call. Looked up from germline, CDR1 is MNHNS and CDR2 is SASEGT. Trimming removed 0 bases at V and 4 bases at J, with 10 bases between. The CDR3 is made up of 15 amino acids. In DNA, the CDR3 is TGTGCCAGCAGTGAAGCCTTCGGGTATTACAATGAGCAGTTCTTC. Amino acid sequence: CASSEAFGYYNEQFF.

The chain combines TRBV4-1 with TRBJ1-1, with TRBD1 matching 7 bases. CDR1 is MGHRA, CDR2 YSYEKL, per germline. V shed 0 bases and J 10 bases; nucleotides not matched to a gene: 5. CDR3 length: 13 amino acids. CDR3 bases: TGCGCCAGCAGCCAAGATTTGACAGGGCGAGCTTTCTTT. This gives the protein CASSQDLTGRAFF.

CDR3: CAWSVPGQALYEQYF. The CDR3 bases are TGTGCCTGGAGTGTACCCGGACAGGCGCTCTACGAGCAGTACTTC. The chain employs TRBV30 and TRBJ2-7, with TRBD1 matching 7 bases. Germline V gene sequence: CDR1 GTSNPN, CDR2 SVGIG (reference sequence). The CDR3 covers 15 residues. Trimming took 0 bases from V and 3 from J; bases not matched to a gene: 8.